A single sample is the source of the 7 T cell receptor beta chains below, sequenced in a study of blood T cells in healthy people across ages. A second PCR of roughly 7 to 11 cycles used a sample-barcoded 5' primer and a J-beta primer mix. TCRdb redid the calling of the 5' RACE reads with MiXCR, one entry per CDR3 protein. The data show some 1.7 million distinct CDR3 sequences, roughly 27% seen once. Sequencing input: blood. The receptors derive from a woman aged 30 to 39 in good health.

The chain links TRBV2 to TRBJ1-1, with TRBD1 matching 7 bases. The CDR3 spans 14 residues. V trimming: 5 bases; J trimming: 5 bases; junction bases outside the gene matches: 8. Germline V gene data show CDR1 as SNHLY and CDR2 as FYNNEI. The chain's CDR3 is CASSREGAVTEAFF. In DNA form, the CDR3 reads TGTGCCAGCAGTAGAGAGGGGGCAGTTACTGAAGCTTTCTTT.

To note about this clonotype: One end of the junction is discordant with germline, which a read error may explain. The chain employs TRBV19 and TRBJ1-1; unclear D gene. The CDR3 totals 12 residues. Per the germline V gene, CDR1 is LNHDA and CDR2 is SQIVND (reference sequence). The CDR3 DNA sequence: TGCGCCAGTAGTCCGCGTGAGGGTGAAGCTTTCTTT. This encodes CASSPREGEAFF.

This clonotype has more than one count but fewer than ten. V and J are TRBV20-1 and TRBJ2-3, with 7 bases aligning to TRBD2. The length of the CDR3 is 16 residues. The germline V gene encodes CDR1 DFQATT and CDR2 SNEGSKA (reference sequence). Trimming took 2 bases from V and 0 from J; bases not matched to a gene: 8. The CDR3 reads CSARSPLADSTDTQYF. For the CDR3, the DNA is TGCAGTGCTAGATCGCCCCTAGCGGATAGCACAGATACGCAGTATTTT.

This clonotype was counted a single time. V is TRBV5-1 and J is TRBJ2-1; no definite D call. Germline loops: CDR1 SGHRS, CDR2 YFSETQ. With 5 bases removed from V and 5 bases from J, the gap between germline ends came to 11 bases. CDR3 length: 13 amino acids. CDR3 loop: CASRVVTHNEQFF. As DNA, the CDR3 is TGCGCCAGCAGGGTAGTAACCCACAATGAGCAGTTCTTC.

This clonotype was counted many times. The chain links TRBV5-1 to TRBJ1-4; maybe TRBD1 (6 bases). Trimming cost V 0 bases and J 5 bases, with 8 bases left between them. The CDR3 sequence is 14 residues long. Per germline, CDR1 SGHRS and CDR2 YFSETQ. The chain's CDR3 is CASSLGTDNEKLFF. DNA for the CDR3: TGCGCCAGCAGCTTGGGGACAGACAATGAAAAACTGTTTTTT. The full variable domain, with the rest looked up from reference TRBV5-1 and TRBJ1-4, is KAGVTQTPRYLIKTRGQQVTLSCSPISGHRSVSWYQQTPGQGLQFLFEYFSETQRNKGNFPGRFSGRQFSNSRSEMNVSTLELGDSALYLCASSLGTDNEKLFFGSGTQLSVL.

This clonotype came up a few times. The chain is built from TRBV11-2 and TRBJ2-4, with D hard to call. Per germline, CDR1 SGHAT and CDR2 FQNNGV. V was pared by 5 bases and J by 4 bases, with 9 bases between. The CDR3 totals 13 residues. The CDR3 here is CASSPPEKNIQYF. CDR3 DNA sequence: TGTGCCAGCAGCCCGCCAGAGAAAAACATTCAGTACTTC.

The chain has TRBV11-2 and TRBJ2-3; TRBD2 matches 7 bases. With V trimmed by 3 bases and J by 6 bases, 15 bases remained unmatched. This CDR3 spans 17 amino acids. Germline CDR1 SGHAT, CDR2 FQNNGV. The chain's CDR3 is CASSFYRTRKPSDTQYF. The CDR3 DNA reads TGTGCCAGCAGCTTCTACCGGACTAGAAAGCCTTCCGATACGCAGTATTTT. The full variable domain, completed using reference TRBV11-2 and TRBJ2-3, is EAGVAQSPRYKIIEKRQSVAFWCNPISGHATLYWYQQILGQGPKLLIQFQNNGVVDDSQLPKDRFSAERLKGVDSTLKIQPAKLEDSAVYLCASSFYRTRKPSDTQYFGPGTRLTVL.